Listed here is a single T cell receptor beta chain. Its target is unknown. Amplification yielded TCR beta CDR3 regions, with RNA transcripts as the source. Primed by the HTBI set, a first-round RT-PCR was run on the TCR CDR3. From the multiplex PCR reads, TCRdb called clonotypes with MiXCR, one entry per CDR3 protein. The repertoire holds about 640,000 distinct CDR3 sequences, with more than 20% as singletons. The data stem from a study of T cells in Graves' hyperthyroidism and ophthalmopathy. The study, taken as a whole, reports: Peripheral blood also featured most of the thyroid clonotypes expanded above 0.001.

This CDR3 has 15 amino acids. In germline, CDR1 is LGHDT, CDR2 YNNKEL (reference sequence). V lost 6 bases to trimming and J lost 1 base; unmatched junction nucleotides: 7. Fresh peripheral blood, approximately 9.7 ml, was the source of the PBMCs. This TCR came from a man under 40 with Graves' ophthalmopathy. The sample comprised blood. This sequence joins TRBV3-1 and TRBJ1-1; 8 positions match TRBD1. The DNA of the CDR3 is TGTGCCAGCAGTTACTCGACAGGGGCGAACACTGAAGCTTTCTTT. Residues: CASSYSTGANTEAFF. Variable domain in full (rest from reference TRBV3-1 and TRBJ1-1): DTAVSQTPKYLVTQMGNDKSIKCEQNLGHDTMYWYKQDSKKFLKIMFSYNNKELIINETVPNRFSPKSPDKAHLNLHINSLELGDSAVYFCASSYSTGANTEAFFGQGTRLTVV.